This T cell receptor (beta chain) was identified during a study of CD8+ T cells in alopecia areata. The CDR3 totals 14 residues. V lost 6 bases to trimming and J lost 0 bases; unmatched junction nucleotides: 4. Germline V gene sequence: CDR1 MDHEN, CDR2 SYDVKM. Following extraction, RNA underwent reverse transcription to cDNA, which served as the sequencing template. Profiled with immunoSEQ multiplex PCR; TCRdb holds only in-frame clones, not every one. The sample lists roughly 150,000 clones, 55% occurring once. T lymphocytes (CD4+ and CD8+) were sorted from PBMCs. In regard to this clone: Its specificity is not known. At the DNA level, this CDR3 is encoded by other sequences in the same sample as well.

Study results and caveats: Elevated clonality characterized lesional scalp relative to normal scalp, particularly in alopecia totalis/universalis.

V is TRBV28 and J is TRBJ2-7; 8 positions match TRBD2. The TCR comes from a human donor in good health. The specimen sequenced was CD4+ T cells sorted from blood. CDR3 protein: CASSRGGSSYEQYF. In DNA, the CDR3 is TGTGCCAGCAGCCGCGGGGGGAGCTCCTACGAGCAGTACTTC.